This T cell receptor (beta chain) was found in a study of T cell responses to AZD1222 COVID-19 vaccine (dated by TCRdb to about 2021). Background on the whole study: Because spike-specific TCR depth and breadth did not differ between the two schedules, AZD1222 recipients who got a second dose at roughly 4 weeks were pooled with those who got a second dose at roughly 12 weeks. TCR sequencing covered 230 or so trial participants: 207 given two doses of AZD1222 and 26 given two doses of MenACWY control vaccine. Trial participants were enrolled by age into 18-55, 56-69 and 70-plus year subgroups, with around 150, 28 and 57 TCR-sequenced participants respectively. Overall study outcomes, separate from this receptor: Most participants were white British and females outnumbered males, and the authors suggested that clonal diversity may have been underestimated. Epitopes outside the regions mutated in the B.1.351 and B.1.1.7 variants were reportedly recognized by nearly half of the unique spike-specific TCRs. Because no day 14 peak-response samples were available, the repertoires could be characterized only after the peak T cell response. In the small 56-69-year group, the increase in depth fell short of significance, most likely because of low power. After two AZD1222 doses, spike-specific TCR breadth and depth were significantly higher than at day 0 and than in MenACWY recipients. Conclusions about previously exposed vaccinees were limited because only a handful of AZD1222 recipients were SARS-CoV-2 seropositive at baseline. The vaccine-associated CD4 TCRs covered the entire spike protein, and the dominant responses fell in regions 160-218 and 743-854.

Note on this clone: Its recognized antigen is unknown. The limits of the CDR3 on the DNA are not certain, so only TCRdb's listed CDR3 is given.

This specimen's time point label, interpreted: baseline before first vaccination. The vaccinee samples were drawn from two UK trials, COV001 and COV002, one of which was a single-blind randomized controlled phase 2/3 trial testing AZD1222 (ChAdOx1 nCoV-19) in healthy adults. For TCRbeta chain sequencing, PBMC samples were collected from trial participants at day 0 and at day 28 after the second dose. CDR1 and CDR2, per the germline V gene, are LGHNA and YSLEER. The CDR3 sequence holds 17 residues, the cysteine and phenylalanine included. The CDR3 regions of human TCRbeta chains were analyzed by immunosequencing. The authors processed their data as follows. TCRs in the repertoires were compared against a reference library of SARS-CoV-2-specific TCRs that had been generated with the MIRA antigen-specificity platform. Breadth was defined as the fraction of unique TCRs that were SARS-CoV-2-associated, and depth was defined as the fraction of total T cells that were SARS-CoV-2-associated. Each spike-specific TCR was assigned to its reactive spike region and to a CD4 or CD8 class using the MIRA data. Log10-transformed breadth and depth values were compared by one-way ANOVA with Sidak's multiple comparisons tests. TCRdb retrieved this table from immuneACCESS and kept in-frame rearrangements only. Not all clones are present; in checked studies, unresolved V genes account for under half, and no reason is known for the remainder. V, J and clone size are those of that table, while D and trimming were read from the DNA. This sample is represented by 65,000 to 75,000 clones; 84% of them were singletons. The ten largest make up 21% of the sample.

The specimen was peripheral blood, collected on day 0 of AZD1222 vaccination. The chain links TRBV4-3 with TRBJ1-5. This TCR was recovered from an adult in good health. The CDR3 loop reads CASSQELRAGSNQPQHF.